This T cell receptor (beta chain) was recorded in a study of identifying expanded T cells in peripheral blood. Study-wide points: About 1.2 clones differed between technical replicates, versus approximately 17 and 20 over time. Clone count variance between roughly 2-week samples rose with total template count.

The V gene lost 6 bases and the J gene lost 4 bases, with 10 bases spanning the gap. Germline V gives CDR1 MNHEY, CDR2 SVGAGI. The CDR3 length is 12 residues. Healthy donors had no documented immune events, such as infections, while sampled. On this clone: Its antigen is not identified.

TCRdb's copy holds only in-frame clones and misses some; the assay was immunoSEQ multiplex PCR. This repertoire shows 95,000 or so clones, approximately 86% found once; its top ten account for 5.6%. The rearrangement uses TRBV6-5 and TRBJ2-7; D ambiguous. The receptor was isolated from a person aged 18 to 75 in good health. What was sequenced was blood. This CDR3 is CASRIDTYEQYF. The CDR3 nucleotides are TGTGCCAGCAGAATAGACACTTACGAGCAGTACTTC.